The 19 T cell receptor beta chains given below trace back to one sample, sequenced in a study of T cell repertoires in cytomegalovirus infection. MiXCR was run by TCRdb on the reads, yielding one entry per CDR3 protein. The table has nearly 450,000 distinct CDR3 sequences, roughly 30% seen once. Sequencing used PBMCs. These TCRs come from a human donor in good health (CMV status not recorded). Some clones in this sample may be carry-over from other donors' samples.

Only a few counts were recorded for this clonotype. The chain's CDR3 is CAGRRRTYNSPLHF. CDR3 sequence (DNA): TGTGCCGGAAGAAGACGAACCTATAATTCACCCCTCCACTTT. The chain recombines TRBV6-6 with TRBJ1-6; D remains unclear. The CDR3 loop spans 14 amino acids. The germline gives CDR1 MNHNY, CDR2 SVGAGI (reference sequence). V lost 11 bases and J 2 bases, leaving 13 bases between the germline ends.

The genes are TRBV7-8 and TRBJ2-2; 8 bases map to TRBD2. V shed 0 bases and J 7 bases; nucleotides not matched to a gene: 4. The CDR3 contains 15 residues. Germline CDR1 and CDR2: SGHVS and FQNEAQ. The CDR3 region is CASSLASGEGGELFF. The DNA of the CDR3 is TGTGCCAGCAGCTTAGCTAGCGGGGAGGGCGGGGAGCTGTTTTTT.

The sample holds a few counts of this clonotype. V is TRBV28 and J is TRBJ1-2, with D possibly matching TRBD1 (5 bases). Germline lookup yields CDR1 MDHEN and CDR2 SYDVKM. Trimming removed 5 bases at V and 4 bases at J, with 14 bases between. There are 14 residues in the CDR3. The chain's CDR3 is CASSPRQPLYGYTF. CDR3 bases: TGTGCCAGCAGTCCCAGACAGCCTCTCTATGGCTACACCTTC.

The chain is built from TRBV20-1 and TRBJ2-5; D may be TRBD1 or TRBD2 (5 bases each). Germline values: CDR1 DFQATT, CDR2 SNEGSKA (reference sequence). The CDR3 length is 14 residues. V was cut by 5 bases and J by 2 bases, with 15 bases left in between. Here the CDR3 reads CSAQRWGSQETQYF. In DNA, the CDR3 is TGCAGTGCTCAGAGATGGGGGAGTCAAGAGACCCAGTACTTC.

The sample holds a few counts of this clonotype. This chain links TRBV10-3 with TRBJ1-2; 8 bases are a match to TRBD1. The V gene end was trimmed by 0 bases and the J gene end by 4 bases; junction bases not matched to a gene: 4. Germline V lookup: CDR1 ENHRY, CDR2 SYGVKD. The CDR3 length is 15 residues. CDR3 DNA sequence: TGTGCCATCAGTGAGTCGATAGGACAGGGCTATGGCTACACCTTC. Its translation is CAISESIGQGYGYTF.

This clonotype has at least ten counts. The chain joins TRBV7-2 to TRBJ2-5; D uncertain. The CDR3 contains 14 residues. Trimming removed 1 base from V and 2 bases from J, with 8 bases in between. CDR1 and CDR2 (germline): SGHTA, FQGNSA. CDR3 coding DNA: TGTGCCAGCAGCTTAGGTCAGAAACAAGAGACCCAGTACTTC. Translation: CASSLGQKQETQYF.

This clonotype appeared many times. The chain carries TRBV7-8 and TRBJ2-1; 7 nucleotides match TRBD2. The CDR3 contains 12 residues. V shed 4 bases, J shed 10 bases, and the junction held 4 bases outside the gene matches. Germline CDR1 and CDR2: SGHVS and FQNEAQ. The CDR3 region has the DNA TGTGCCAGCAGCTGGGGGGGGGGAGAGCAGTTCTTC. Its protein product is CASSWGGGEQFF.

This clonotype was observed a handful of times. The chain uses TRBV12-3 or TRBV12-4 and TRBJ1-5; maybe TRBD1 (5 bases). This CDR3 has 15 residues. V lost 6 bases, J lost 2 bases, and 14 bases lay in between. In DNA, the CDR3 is TGTGCCAGCAGCCCCGGACGGGGGGGCAATCAGCCCCAGCATTTT. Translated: CASSPGRGGNQPQHF.

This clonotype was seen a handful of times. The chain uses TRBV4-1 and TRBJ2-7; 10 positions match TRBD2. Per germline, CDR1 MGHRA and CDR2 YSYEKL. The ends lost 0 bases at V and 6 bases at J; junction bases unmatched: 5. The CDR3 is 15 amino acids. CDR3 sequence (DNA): TGCGCCAGCAGCCAAGAGTTTCTAGCGGGGGTCGAGCAGTACTTC. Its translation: CASSQEFLAGVEQYF.

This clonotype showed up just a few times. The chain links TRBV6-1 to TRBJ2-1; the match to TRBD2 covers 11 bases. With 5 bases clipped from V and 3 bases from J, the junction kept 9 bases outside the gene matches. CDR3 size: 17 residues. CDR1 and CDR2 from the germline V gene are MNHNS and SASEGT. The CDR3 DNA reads TGTGCCAGCAGTCCACTAGCGGGGGCCACGAACTACAATGAGCAGTTCTTC. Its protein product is CASSPLAGATNYNEQFF.

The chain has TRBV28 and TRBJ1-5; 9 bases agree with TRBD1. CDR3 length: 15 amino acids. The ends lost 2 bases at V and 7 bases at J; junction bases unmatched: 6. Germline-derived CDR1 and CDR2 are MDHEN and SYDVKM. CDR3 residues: CASSLGTGWGQPQHF. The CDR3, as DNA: TGTGCCAGCAGTTTAGGGACAGGGTGGGGACAGCCCCAGCATTTT. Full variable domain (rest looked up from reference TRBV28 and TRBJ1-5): DVKVTQSSRYLVKRTGEKVFLECVQDMDHENMFWYRQDPGLGLRLIYFSYDVKMKEKGDIPEGYSVSREKKERFSLILESASTNQTSMYLCASSLGTGWGQPQHFGDGTRLSIL.

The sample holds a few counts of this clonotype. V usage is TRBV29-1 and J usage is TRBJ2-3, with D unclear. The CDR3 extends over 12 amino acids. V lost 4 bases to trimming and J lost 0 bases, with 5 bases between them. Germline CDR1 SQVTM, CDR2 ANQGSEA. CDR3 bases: TGCAGCGTTGGTGATAGCACAGATACGCAGTATTTT. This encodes CSVGDSTDTQYF.

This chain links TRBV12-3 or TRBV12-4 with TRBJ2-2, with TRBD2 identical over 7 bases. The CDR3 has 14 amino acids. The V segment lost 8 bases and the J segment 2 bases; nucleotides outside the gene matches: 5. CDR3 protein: CASDGGKNTGELFF. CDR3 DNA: TGTGCCAGCGACGGGGGGAAAAACACCGGGGAGCTGTTTTTT.

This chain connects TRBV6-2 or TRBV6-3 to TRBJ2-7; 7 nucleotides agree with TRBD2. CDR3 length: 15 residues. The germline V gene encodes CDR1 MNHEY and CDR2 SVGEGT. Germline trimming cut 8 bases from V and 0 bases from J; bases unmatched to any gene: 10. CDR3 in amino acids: CASGGGDYSSYEQYF. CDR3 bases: TGTGCCAGCGGGGGGGGAGACTACTCCTCCTACGAGCAGTACTTC.

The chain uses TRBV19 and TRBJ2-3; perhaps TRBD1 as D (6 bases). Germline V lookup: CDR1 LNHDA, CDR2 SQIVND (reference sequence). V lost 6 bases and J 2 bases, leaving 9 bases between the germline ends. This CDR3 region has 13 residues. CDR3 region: CASRGALTDTQYF. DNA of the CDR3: TGTGCCAGTAGGGGGGCGCTCACAGATACGCAGTATTTT. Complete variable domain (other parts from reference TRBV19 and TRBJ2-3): DGGITQSPKYLFRKEGQNVTLSCEQNLNHDAMYWYRQDPGQGLRLIYYSQIVNDFQKGDIAEGYSVSREKKESFPLTVTSAQKNPTAFYLCASRGALTDTQYFGPGTRLTVL.

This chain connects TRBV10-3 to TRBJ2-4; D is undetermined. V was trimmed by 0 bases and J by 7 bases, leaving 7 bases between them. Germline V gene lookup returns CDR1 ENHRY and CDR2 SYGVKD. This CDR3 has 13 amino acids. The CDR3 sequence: CAISESGPNIQYF. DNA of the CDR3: TGTGCCATCAGTGAGTCAGGACCGAACATTCAGTACTTC.

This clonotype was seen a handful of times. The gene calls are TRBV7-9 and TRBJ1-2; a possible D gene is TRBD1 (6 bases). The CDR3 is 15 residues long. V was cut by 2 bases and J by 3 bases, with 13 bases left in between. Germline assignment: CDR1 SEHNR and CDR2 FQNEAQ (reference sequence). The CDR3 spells CASSLPGQHYYGYTF. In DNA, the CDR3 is TGTGCCAGCAGCTTACCAGGACAGCACTACTATGGCTACACCTTC.

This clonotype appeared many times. The CDR3 reads CASSLVQESPSGNTIYF. The CDR3 DNA follows: TGTGCCAGCAGCTTAGTGCAGGAGTCGCCGTCTGGAAACACCATATATTTT. The chain carries TRBV7-8 and TRBJ1-3; no firm D call. The CDR3 runs 17 residues. V gave up 1 base and J gave up 1 base, with 14 bases separating them. Germline assignment: CDR1 SGHVS and CDR2 FQNEAQ.

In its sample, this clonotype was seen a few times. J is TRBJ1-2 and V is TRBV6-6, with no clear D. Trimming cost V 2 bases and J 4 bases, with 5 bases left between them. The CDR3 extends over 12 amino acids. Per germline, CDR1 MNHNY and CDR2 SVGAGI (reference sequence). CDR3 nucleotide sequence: TGTGCCAGCAGTTACGAAGCCTATGGCTACACCTTC. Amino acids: CASSYEAYGYTF.